The table lists the clone carrying this T cell receptor (beta chain) with a few counts. The antigen is not known. TCRdb redid the calling of the 5' RACE reads with MiXCR, one entry per CDR3 protein. The repertoire holds 320,000 or so distinct CDR3 sequences, 8.1% seen once, with approximately 18% in the top ten. Per the germline V gene, CDR1 is DFQATT and CDR2 is SNEGSKA (reference sequence). The CDR3 length is 14 residues. The V segment lost 1 base and the J segment 2 bases; nucleotides outside the gene matches: 3. This entry is derived from a study of T cells after yellow fever vaccination. Study-wide points: Most primary-vaccination clones recurred post-booster (roughly 96% CD4, roughly 87% CD8).

The genes are TRBV20-1 and TRBJ2-3, with 7 positions matching TRBD2. The sequences come from PBMCs, collected about 41 days after the first yellow fever vaccination. The TCR comes from a young man who received the YFV17D yellow fever vaccine. DNA of the CDR3: TGCAGTGCTAGAGGGGGGGGACCCACAGATACGCAGTATTTT. Translating gives CSARGGGPTDTQYF.